The sequence of this T cell receptor beta chain was determined in a study of blood T cell repertoires in COVID-19. CDR3 length equals 17 residues. Germline V gene data show CDR1 as KGHSH and CDR2 as LQKENI. V was clipped by 2 bases and J by 6 bases; unmatched bases: 11. The repertoire was sequenced with immunoSEQ multiplex PCR; TCRdb's copy has only in-frame clones and lacks some. Of roughly 200,000 clones listed, more than 70% are singletons. This clone has just a few counts. Sequenced: PBMCs or T cells enriched from blood (not recorded which). The chain is built from TRBV18 and TRBJ2-2; 8 bases fit TRBD1. This clonotype was sampled from a man aged 40-49 years who had recovered from COVID-19. In nucleotides, the CDR3 is TGTGCCAGCTCACCAGCACTTGGACAGGGCAGTCCCGGGGAGCTGTTTTTT. Its protein product is CASSPALGQGSPGELFF.